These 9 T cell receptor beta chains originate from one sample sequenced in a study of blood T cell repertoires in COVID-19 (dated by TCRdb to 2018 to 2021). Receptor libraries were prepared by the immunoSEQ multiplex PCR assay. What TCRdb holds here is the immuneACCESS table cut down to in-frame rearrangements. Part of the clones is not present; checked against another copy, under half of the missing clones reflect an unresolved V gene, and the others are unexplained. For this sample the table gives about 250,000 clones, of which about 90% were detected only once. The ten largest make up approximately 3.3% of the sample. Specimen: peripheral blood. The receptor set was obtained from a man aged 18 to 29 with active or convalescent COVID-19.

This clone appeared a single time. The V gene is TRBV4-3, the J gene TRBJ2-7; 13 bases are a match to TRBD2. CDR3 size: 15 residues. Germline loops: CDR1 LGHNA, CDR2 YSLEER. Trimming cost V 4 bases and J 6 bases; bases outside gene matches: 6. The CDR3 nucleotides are TGCGCCAGCAGCCCACTAGCGGGAGGGCTCAGCGAGCAGTACTTC. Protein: CASSPLAGGLSEQYF.

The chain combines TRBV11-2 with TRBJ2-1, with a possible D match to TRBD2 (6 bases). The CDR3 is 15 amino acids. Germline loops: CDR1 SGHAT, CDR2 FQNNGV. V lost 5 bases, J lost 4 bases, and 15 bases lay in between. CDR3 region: CASSVPGLPYNEQFF. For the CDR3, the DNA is TGTGCCAGCAGCGTGCCGGGACTTCCTTACAATGAGCAGTTCTTC.

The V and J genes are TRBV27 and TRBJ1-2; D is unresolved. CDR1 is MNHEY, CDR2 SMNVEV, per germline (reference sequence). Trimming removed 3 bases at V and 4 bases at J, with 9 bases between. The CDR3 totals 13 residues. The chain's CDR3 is CASSLRPSYGYTF. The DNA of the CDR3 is TGTGCCAGCAGTTTGAGGCCCTCCTATGGCTACACCTTC.

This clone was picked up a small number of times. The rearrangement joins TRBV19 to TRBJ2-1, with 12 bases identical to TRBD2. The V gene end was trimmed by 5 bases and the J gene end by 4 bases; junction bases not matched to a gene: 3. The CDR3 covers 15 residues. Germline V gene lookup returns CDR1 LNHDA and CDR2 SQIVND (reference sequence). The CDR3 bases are TGTGCCAGTAGTCGGACTAGCGGGACGTACAATGAGCAGTTCTTC. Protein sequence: CASSRTSGTYNEQFF.

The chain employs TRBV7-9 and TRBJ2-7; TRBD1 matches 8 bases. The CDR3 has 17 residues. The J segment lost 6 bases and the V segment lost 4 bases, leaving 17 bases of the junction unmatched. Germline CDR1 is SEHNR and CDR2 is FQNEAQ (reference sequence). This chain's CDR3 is CASSSPRTGRFGGEQYF. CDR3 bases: TGTGCCAGCAGCTCCCCTAGGACAGGGAGGTTCGGAGGCGAGCAGTACTTC.

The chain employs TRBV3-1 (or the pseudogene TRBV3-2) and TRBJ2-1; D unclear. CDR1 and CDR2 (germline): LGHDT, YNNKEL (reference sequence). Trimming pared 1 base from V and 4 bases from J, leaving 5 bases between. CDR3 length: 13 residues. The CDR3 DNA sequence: TGTGCCAGCAGCCAAGTCAGTTACAATGAGCAGTTCTTC. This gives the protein CASSQVSYNEQFF.

The CDR3: CASSVDSGRTGTQYF. The CDR3 DNA reads as TGTGCCAGCAGCGTAGACAGCGGGAGGACTGGGACGCAGTATTTT. V usage is TRBV9 and J usage is TRBJ2-3; 9 bases match TRBD2. The CDR3 sequence is 15 residues long. J was trimmed by 9 bases and V by 0 bases; bases with no gene match: 8. Per germline, CDR1 SGDLS and CDR2 YYNGEE.

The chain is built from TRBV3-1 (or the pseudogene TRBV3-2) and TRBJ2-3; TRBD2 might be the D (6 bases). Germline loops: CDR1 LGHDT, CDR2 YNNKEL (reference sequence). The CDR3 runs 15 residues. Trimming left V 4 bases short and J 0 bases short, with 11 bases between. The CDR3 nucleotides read TGTGCCAGCAGCCCGACTAGATCTAGCACAGATACGCAGTATTTT. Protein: CASSPTRSSTDTQYF.

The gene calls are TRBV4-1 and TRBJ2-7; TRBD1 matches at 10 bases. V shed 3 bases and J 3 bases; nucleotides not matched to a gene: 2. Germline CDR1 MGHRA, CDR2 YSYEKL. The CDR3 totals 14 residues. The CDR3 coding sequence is TGCGCCAGCAGCCAGGGACAGGGGAACTACGAGCAGTACTTC. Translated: CASSQGQGNYEQYF.